This section outlines one T cell receptor beta chain sequence together with its context. The target antigen is unknown. The entry originates in a study of CXCR3-negative and CXCR3-positive naive CD8 T cells. The wider study: Across all libraries, TRB reads numbered approximately 150 million, with about 1.5 +/- 0.3 million in each library.

TRB cDNA libraries were made by UMI-labeled 5' RACE. One entry per CDR3 protein, without DNA, is what TCRdb gives after re-calling the 5' RACE reads. This table lists tens of thousands of distinct CDR3 sequences. Study-wide results and caveats: TCR strength was inferred from TRB CDR3 properties, while surface CD5 was comparable between naive subsets. Comparably high diversity marked both naive subsets, whereas memory CD8+ cells had much lower diversity.

In germline, CDR1 is DFQATT, CDR2 SNEGSKA (reference sequence). This CDR3 has 16 amino acids. The chain joins TRBV20-1 to TRBJ2-2; the D call of TRBD1 rests on TCRdb alone, since no DNA is present to check it. The source material was memory CD8+ T cells from blood. This TCR derives from a human donor in good health. Some clones in this sample may be carry-over from other donors' samples. The CDR3 loop reads CSAPDVRGQNTGELFF.